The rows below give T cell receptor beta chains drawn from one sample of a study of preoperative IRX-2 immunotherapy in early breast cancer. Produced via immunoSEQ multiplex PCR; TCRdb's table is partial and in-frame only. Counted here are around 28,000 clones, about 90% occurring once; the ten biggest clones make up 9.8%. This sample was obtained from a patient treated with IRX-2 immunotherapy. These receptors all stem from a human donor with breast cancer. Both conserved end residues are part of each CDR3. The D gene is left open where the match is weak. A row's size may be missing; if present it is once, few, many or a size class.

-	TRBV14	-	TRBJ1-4	CASSQETGAVEKLFF	TGTGCCAGCAGCCAAGAGACAGGAGCGGTTGAAAAACTGTTTTTT
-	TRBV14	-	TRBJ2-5	CASSQARETQYF	TGTGCCAGCAGCCAAGCTAGGGAGACCCAGTACTTC
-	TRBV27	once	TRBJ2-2	CASSLRGGELFF	TGTGCCAGCAGTTTAAGGGGCGGGGAGCTGTTTTTT
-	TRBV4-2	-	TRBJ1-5	CASSQGGTSNSNQPQHF	TGTGCCAGCAGCCAAGGGGGGACTTCCAATAGCAATCAGCCCCAGCATTTT
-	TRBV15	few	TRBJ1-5	CATSRDTQGYQPQHF	TGTGCCACCAGCAGAGATACCCAGGGATATCAGCCCCAGCATTTT
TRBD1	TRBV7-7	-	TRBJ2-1	CASSFEGASYNEQFF	TGTGCCAGCAGCTTCGAGGGGGCGTCCTACAATGAGCAGTTCTTC
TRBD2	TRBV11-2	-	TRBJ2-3	CASSSAGGGTDTQYF	TGTGCCAGCAGCTCAGCGGGGGGGGGCACAGATACGCAGTATTTT
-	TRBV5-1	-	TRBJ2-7	CASSLEGRGSYEQYF	TGCGCCAGCAGCTTGGAGGGGCGAGGCTCCTACGAGCAGTACTTC
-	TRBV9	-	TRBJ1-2	CASSVVQGGYTF	TGTGCCAGCAGCGTAGTGCAGGGTGGCTACACCTTC
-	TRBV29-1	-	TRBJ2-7	CSVEVAGTGPGQYF	TGCAGCGTTGAAGTGGCGGGCACTGGCCCGGGGCAGTACTTC
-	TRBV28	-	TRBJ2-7	CASSLDYEQYF	TGTGCCAGCAGTTTAGACTACGAGCAGTACTTC
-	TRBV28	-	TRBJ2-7	CASTAPSGSYEQYF	TGTGCCAGCACCGCACCCTCCGGCTCCTACGAGCAGTACTTC
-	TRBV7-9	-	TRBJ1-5	CASSSDSSNQPQHF	TGTGCCAGCAGCTCGGACAGTAGCAATCAGCCCCAGCATTTT
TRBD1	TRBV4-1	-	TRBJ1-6	CASSQDRGRSGHNSPLHF	TGCGCCAGCAGCCAAGATAGGGGGCGGTCGGGACATAATTCACCCCTCCACTTT
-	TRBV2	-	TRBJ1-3	CASRRAASSGNTIYF	TGTGCCAGTCGACGCGCAGCCAGCTCTGGAAACACCATATATTTT
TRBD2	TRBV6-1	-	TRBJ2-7	CASTRLAGVREQYF	TGTGCCAGCACTCGACTAGCGGGAGTCCGCGAGCAGTACTTC
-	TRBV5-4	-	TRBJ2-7	CASSLNVNSYEQYF	TGTGCCAGCAGCTTAAACGTTAACTCCTACGAGCAGTACTTC
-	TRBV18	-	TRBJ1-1	CASSPRNTEAFF	TGTGCCAGCTCACCAAGGAACACTGAAGCTTTCTTT
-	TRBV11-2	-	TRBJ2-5	CASSPRGETQYF	TGTGCCAGCAGCCCTCGGGGAGAGACCCAGTACTTC
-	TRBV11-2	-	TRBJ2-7	CASSLGGGSGQYF	TGTGCCAGCAGCTTAGGGGGCGGTAGCGGGCAGTACTTC
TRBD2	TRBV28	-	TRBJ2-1	CATAPEREYNEQFF	TGTGCCACCGCCCCTGAGCGGGAGTACAATGAGCAGTTCTTC
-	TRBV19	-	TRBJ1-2	CASSKEHYGYTF	TGTGCCAGTAGTAAGGAGCACTATGGCTACACCTTC
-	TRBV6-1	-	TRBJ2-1	CASSGAAGRITPIISYNEQFF	TGTGCCAGCAGTGGAGCGGCCGGACGGATTACTCCTATCATCTCCTACAATGAGCAGTTCTTC
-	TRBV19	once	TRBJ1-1	CASSTPYTTEAFF	TGTGCCAGTAGTACCCCGTACACCACTGAAGCTTTCTTT
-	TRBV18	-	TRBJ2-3	CASSPPSGGGGTDTQYF	TGTGCCAGCTCACCCCCCTCTGGGGGCGGAGGCACAGATACGCAGTATTTT
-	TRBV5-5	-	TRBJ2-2	CASSLWVGGTGELFF	TGTGCCAGCAGCTTGTGGGTAGGCGGCACCGGGGAGCTGTTTTTT
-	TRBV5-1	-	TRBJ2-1	CASSLVRGGEGEQFF	TGCGCCAGCAGCTTGGTACGGGGTGGAGAGGGTGAGCAGTTCTTC
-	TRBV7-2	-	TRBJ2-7	CASSRTVSYEQYF	TGTGCCAGCAGCCGGACAGTCTCCTACGAGCAGTACTTC
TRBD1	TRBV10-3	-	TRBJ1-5	CAINQGQGIPQHF	TGTGCCATCAACCAGGGACAGGGTATTCCCCAGCATTTT
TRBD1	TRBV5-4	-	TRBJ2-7	CASKGDRGHNEQYF	TGTGCCAGCAAGGGGGACAGGGGGCACAACGAGCAGTACTTC
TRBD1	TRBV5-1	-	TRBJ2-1	CASSLGQGNEQFF	TGCGCCAGCAGCTTGGGACAGGGAAATGAGCAGTTCTTC
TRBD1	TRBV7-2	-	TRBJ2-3	CASSLEAGGRDTQYF	TGTGCCAGCAGCTTAGAGGCAGGGGGCCGAGATACGCAGTATTTT
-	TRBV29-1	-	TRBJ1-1	CSVLMNTEAFF	TGCAGCGTCTTAATGAACACTGAAGCTTTCTTT
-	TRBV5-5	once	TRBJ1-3	CASEPMGADGNTIYF	TGTGCCAGCGAGCCCATGGGGGCAGATGGAAACACCATATATTTT
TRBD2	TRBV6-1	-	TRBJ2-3	CASTVAGGRDTQYF	TGTGCCAGCACCGTAGCGGGCGGTCGAGATACGCAGTATTTT
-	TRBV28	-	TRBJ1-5	CASTASGWGQPQHF	TGTGCCAGCACCGCCTCTGGCTGGGGTCAGCCCCAGCATTTT
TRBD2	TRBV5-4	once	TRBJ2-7	CASSLDGSGRVYEQYF	TGTGCCAGCAGCTTGGATGGTAGCGGGAGGGTCTACGAGCAGTACTTC
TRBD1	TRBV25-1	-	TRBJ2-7	CASSAGTGATYEQYF	TGTGCCAGCAGCGCCGGGACAGGGGCCACGTACGAGCAGTACTTC
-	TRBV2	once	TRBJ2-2	CASTPQGSGELFF	TGTGCCAGCACCCCTCAGGGATCCGGGGAGCTGTTTTTT
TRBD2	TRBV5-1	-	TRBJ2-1	CASSTGTSGRVEQFF	TGCGCCAGCAGCACCGGGACTAGCGGGAGAGTTGAGCAGTTCTTC
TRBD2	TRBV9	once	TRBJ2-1	CASSIAGATYNEQFF	TGTGCCAGCAGCATAGCGGGGGCGACCTACAATGAGCAGTTCTTC
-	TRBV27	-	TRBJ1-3	CASKSGDSGNTIYF	TGTGCCAGCAAATCAGGCGACTCTGGAAACACCATATATTTT
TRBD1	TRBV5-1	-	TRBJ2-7	CASSPGQVPYEQYF	TGCGCCAGCAGCCCAGGACAGGTCCCCTACGAGCAGTACTTC
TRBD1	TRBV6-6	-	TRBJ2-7	CASSDRQGGDEQYF	TGTGCCAGCAGTGACAGACAGGGTGGGGACGAGCAGTACTTC
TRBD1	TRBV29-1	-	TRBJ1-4	CSVGQGATNEKLFF	TGCAGCGTTGGACAGGGGGCGACTAATGAAAAACTGTTTTTT
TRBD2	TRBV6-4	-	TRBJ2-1	CASSSGINEQFF	TGTGCCAGCAGTAGCGGGATTAATGAGCAGTTCTTC
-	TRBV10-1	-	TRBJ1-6	CASSQGRYNSPLHF	TGCGCCAGCAGCCAGGGACGGTATAATTCACCCCTCCACTTT